Only one count was recorded for the clone carrying this T cell receptor (beta chain). The data were obtained in a study of blood T cell repertoires in COVID-19. Study-wide context: In each case, the material was cDNA or gDNA derived from T cells, B-cell-depleted T cells, or PBMCs.

Clones were read by immunoSEQ multiplex PCR, and TCRdb kept only the in-frame ones, dropping some. The table records about 670,000 clones, about 90% of them present only once. Germline lookup yields CDR1 MNHEY and CDR2 SVGAGI. This CDR3 spans 15 amino acids. V lost 2 bases and J lost 3; bases outside the gene matches: 5. The sequencing sample was made of peripheral blood. The rearrangement links TRBV6-5 to TRBJ2-7; 9 positions agree with TRBD1. This clonotype was sampled from a young woman with acute or convalescent COVID-19. CDR3 sequence: CASSYPGTGIYEQYF. CDR3 sequence (DNA): TGTGCCAGCAGTTACCCCGGGACAGGGATCTACGAGCAGTACTTC.